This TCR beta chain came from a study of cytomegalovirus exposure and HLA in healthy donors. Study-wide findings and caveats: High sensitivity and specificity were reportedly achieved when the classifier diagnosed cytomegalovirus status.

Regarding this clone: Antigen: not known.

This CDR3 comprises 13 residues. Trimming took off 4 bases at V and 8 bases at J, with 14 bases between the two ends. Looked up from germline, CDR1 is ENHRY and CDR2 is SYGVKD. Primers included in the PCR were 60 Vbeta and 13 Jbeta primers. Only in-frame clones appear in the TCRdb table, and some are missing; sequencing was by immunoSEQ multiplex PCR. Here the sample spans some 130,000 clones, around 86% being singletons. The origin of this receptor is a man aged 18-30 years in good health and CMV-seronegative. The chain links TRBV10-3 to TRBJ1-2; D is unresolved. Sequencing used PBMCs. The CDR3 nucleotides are TGTGCCATCAGTGGGGCAGGCTCTGAGGGCTACACCTTC. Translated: CAISGAGSEGYTF.